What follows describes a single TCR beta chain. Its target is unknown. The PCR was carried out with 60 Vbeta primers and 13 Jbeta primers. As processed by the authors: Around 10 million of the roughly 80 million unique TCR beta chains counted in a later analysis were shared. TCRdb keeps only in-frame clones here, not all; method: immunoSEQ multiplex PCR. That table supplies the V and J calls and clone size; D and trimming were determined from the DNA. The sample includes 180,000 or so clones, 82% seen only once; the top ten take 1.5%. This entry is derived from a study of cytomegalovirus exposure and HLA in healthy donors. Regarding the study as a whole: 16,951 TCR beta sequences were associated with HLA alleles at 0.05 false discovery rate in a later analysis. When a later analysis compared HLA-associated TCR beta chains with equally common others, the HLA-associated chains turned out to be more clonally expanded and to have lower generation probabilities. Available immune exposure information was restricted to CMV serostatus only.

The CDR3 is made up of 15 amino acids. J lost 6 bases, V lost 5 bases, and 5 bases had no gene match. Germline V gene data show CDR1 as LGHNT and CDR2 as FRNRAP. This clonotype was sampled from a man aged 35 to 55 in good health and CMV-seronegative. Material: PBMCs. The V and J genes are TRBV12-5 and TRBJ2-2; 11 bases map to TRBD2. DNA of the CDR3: TGTGCTAGTGGTAGTAGCGGGGGGGCCGCCGGGGAGCTGTTTTTT. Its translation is CASGSSGGAAGELFF.